These 18 T cell receptor beta chains share one sample of origin, sequenced in a study of radiotherapy plus CTLA-4 blockade in lung cancer. Only in-frame clones appear in the TCRdb table, and some are missing; sequencing was by immunoSEQ multiplex PCR. The sample contains about 120,000 clones, about four fifths of which appear only once. The specimen comprised peripheral blood, sampled from a patient treated with radiotherapy plus ipilimumab. The source is a human donor with non-small cell lung cancer who had a partial response to radiotherapy plus ipilimumab.

This chain joins TRBV5-4 and TRBJ2-6; 8 positions match TRBD1. Germline loops: CDR1 SGHNT, CDR2 YYREEE (reference sequence). Losses at the gene ends were 2 bases for V and 2 bases for J; bases not matched to a gene: 6. CDR3 length: 17 residues. The CDR3 here is CASSFWSGGPGANVLTF. The CDR3 DNA reads TGTGCCAGCAGCTTTTGGTCAGGGGGCCCTGGGGCCAACGTCCTGACTTTC.

This chain uses TRBV7-5 with TRBJ2-2; the DNA was not compared with TRBD1, the D call given in the table. TRBV7-5 is a recognized pseudogene. The CDR3 is made up of 14 amino acids. The DNA for the CDR3 is TGTGCCAGAAGCCCCCGATCAGGCCACGGGGAGCTGTTTTTT. It yields the protein CARSPRSGHGELFF.

The rearrangement joins TRBV19 to TRBJ2-4; 14 bases are shared with TRBD2. Germline CDR1 LNHDA, CDR2 SQIVND (reference sequence). After removal of 5 bases from V and 1 base from J, the junction contained 7 bases not matched to a gene. There are 18 residues in the CDR3. The CDR3 is CASSWLGTSGSAKNIQYF. In DNA, the CDR3 is TGTGCCAGTAGTTGGCTTGGGACTAGCGGGAGCGCCAAAAACATTCAGTACTTC.

The chain recombines TRBV5-1 with TRBJ2-2; D is perhaps TRBD1 (6 bases). CDR1 is SGHRS, CDR2 YFSETQ, per germline. The CDR3 extends over 13 amino acids. Trimming left V 5 bases short and J 7 bases short, with 12 bases between. As DNA, the CDR3 is TGCGCCAGCAGAATGGGGGCCGTCGGGGAGCTGTTTTTT. Amino acids: CASRMGAVGELFF. The full variable domain, rest sourced from reference TRBV5-1 and TRBJ2-2, is KAGVTQTPRYLIKTRGQQVTLSCSPISGHRSVSWYQQTPGQGLQFLFEYFSETQRNKGNFPGRFSGRQFSNSRSEMNVSTLELGDSALYLCASRMGAVGELFFGEGSRLTVL.

In DNA, the CDR3 is TGCGCCAGCAGTGAGTCCCGGACTAGCGTTGCCCGCAATGAGCAGTTCTTC. Protein: CASSESRTSVARNEQFF. This sequence joins TRBV10-1 and TRBJ2-1; 9 bases align to TRBD2. This CDR3 has 17 residues. Germline V gene sequence: CDR1 WNHNN, CDR2 SYGVQD (reference sequence). V was clipped by 0 bases and J by 6 bases; unmatched bases: 9.

The chain is built from TRBV7-3 and TRBJ2-1; no definite D call. The V and J ends lost 3 bases and 7 bases respectively, with 10 bases between them. This CDR3 is built from 13 residues. Germline lookup yields CDR1 SGHTA and CDR2 FQGTGA. The CDR3 nucleotides are TGTGCCAGCAGCTTGCTTCGCCGGAATGAGCAGTTCTTC. It specifies CASSLLRRNEQFF.

This clone has only one observation. The J gene is TRBJ2-1, the V gene TRBV7-6; 16 bases are shared with TRBD2. This CDR3 is 16 amino acids long. Per germline, CDR1 SGHVS and CDR2 FNYEAQ. V was clipped by 4 bases and J by 8 bases; unmatched bases: 5. CDR3: CASSSGLAGGPHEQFF. CDR3 DNA sequence: TGTGCCAGCAGCTCGGGACTAGCGGGAGGGCCCCATGAGCAGTTCTTC.

This clone was seen only a few times. J is TRBJ1-4 and V is TRBV2, with 7 bases lining up with TRBD1. The germline V gene has CDR1 SNHLY and CDR2 FYNNEI. CDR3 length equals 15 residues. J lost 5 bases, V lost 7 bases, and 10 bases had no gene match. In DNA, the CDR3 is TGTGCCAGCAACATGCAGGGACAGCCGAATGAAAAACTGTTTTTT. Its translation: CASNMQGQPNEKLFF.

CDR3: CASSSDRGPYNEQFF. The CDR3 region has the DNA TGCGCCAGCAGCTCGGACAGGGGGCCCTACAATGAGCAGTTCTTC. The genes are TRBV5-1 and TRBJ2-1, with TRBD1 matching 11 bases. CDR3 length: 15 amino acids. After removal of 3 bases from V and 2 bases from J, the junction contained 1 base not matched to a gene. The germline CDR1 and CDR2 sequences are SGHRS and YFSETQ.

V is TRBV19 and J is TRBJ1-2; D is possibly TRBD1 (5 bases). The germline CDR1 and CDR2 sequences are LNHDA and SQIVND (reference sequence). The CDR3 is made up of 16 amino acids. Trimming shortened V by 4 bases and J by 0 bases, and 15 bases separated the two germline ends. DNA for the CDR3: TGTGCCAGTAGTACAACAGGAGCCCGCACTAACTATGGCTACACCTTC. It is translated as CASSTTGARTNYGYTF.

This sequence joins TRBV4-1 and TRBJ1-3; 8 nucleotides agree with TRBD1. The V and J ends lost 2 bases and 4 bases, in that order; junction bases with no gene match: 13. The germline CDR1 and CDR2 sequences are MGHRA and YSYEKL. The CDR3 extends over 18 amino acids. CDR3 sequence: CASSQSSTSGTGGNTIYF. CDR3 in DNA: TGCGCCAGCAGCCAATCCTCAACGTCCGGGACAGGAGGAAACACCATATATTTT.

The chain has TRBV5-4 and TRBJ1-2, with 7 bases matching TRBD1. This CDR3 contains 13 residues. V was clipped by 10 bases and J by 4 bases; unmatched bases: 10. In germline, CDR1 is SGHNT, CDR2 YYREEE (reference sequence). CDR3 sequence reads: CAGARDSFYGYTF. The CDR3 bases are TGTGCCGGTGCCCGGGACAGCTTCTATGGCTACACCTTC.

V and J are TRBV6-5 and TRBJ1-2, with D perhaps matching TRBD1 (6 bases). The CDR3 length is 13 residues. Looked up from germline, CDR1 is MNHEY and CDR2 is SVGAGI. Trimming removed 5 bases from V and 4 bases from J, with 11 bases in between. CDR3 coding DNA: TGTGCCAGCAGTCATTTACAGGGCTATGGCTACACCTTC. Translating gives CASSHLQGYGYTF.

The V gene is TRBV7-8, the J gene TRBJ1-1, with TRBD1 matching over 9 bases. Germline-derived CDR1 and CDR2 are SGHVS and FQNEAQ. With V trimmed by 0 bases and J by 5 bases, 7 bases remained unmatched. The CDR3 contains 16 residues. The CDR3 DNA follows: TGTGCCAGCAGCTTAGCCCGCGGACAGGGGTCAACTGAAGCTTTCTTT. This translates into CASSLARGQGSTEAFF.

J is TRBJ1-3 and V is TRBV5-1; perhaps TRBD1 as D (5 bases). This CDR3 has 15 amino acids. Germline values: CDR1 SGHRS, CDR2 YFSETQ. V gave up 0 bases and J gave up 8 bases, with 15 bases separating them. DNA of the CDR3: TGCGCCAGCAGCTTGGATTTAGGCAGGGTGGACACCATATATTTT. Its protein product is CASSLDLGRVDTIYF.

This clone was detected once. The V call is TRBV5-6, the J call TRBJ2-3; 7 nucleotides line up with TRBD2. Trimming cost V 2 bases and J 4 bases; bases outside gene matches: 16. This CDR3 contains 18 residues. CDR1 and CDR2 from the germline V gene are SGHDT and YYEEEE. The CDR3, as DNA: TGTGCCAGCAGCTTCCGAACCGTCCGCGGGAGTGTTGCAGATACGCAGTATTTT. Encoded protein: CASSFRTVRGSVADTQYF.

This clone is a singleton in its sample. This rearrangement joins TRBV18 to TRBJ1-2; 7 nucleotides agree with TRBD1. The CDR3 is 11 amino acids. With V trimmed by 11 bases and J by 7 bases, 7 bases remained unmatched. CDR1 KGHSH and CDR2 LQKENI come from the germline V gene. CDR3 loop: CAAKRGLGYTF. For the CDR3, the DNA is TGTGCCGCCAAAAGGGGGCTTGGCTACACCTTC.

This chain uses TRBV19 with TRBJ1-1; no firm D call. Germline loops: CDR1 LNHDA, CDR2 SQIVND (reference sequence). V shed 3 bases and J shed 2 bases, with 10 bases lying between them. CDR3 length equals 14 residues. CDR3 nucleotide sequence: TGTGCCAGTAGTATTGGAACAGTAAACACTGAAGCTTTCTTT. Its translation: CASSIGTVNTEAFF.